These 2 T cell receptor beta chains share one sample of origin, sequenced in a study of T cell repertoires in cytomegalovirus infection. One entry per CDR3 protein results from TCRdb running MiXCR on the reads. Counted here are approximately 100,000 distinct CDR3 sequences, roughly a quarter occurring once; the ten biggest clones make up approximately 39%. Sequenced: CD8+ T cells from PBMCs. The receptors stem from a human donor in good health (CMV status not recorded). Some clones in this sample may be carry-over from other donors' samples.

CDR3 residues: CASSLTTGTNTEAFF. CDR3 nucleotide sequence: TGTGCCAGCAGCTTAACGACAGGGACGAATACTGAAGCTTTCTTT. The chain employs TRBV5-6 and TRBJ1-1; 7 positions match TRBD1. V was clipped by 2 bases and J by 5 bases; unmatched bases: 9. The CDR3 runs 15 residues. The germline CDR1 and CDR2 sequences are SGHDT and YYEEEE.

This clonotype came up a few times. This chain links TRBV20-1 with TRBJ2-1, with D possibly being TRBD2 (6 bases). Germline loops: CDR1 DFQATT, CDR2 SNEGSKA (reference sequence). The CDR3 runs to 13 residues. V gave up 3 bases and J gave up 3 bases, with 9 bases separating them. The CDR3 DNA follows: TGCAGTGCTAGGGGGGGAGGCTACAATGAGCAGTTCTTC. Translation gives CSARGGGYNEQFF.